Included here is one T cell receptor beta chain sequence, with context. What it recognizes is unknown. Germline V gene data show CDR1 as SGHNT and CDR2 as YYREEE (reference sequence). This CDR3 has 12 residues. V lost 9 bases and J lost 2, with 11 bases in between. This record comes from a study of OX40 agonist ivuxolimab in advanced cancers. Turning to the study itself: Partial responses occurred in Three dose-escalation patients, one with hepatocellular carcinoma and two with cutaneous melanoma.

Assay: immunoSEQ multiplex PCR; the TCRdb copy retains only in-frame clones and omits some. The sample has roughly 100,000 clones; 70% to 90% are singletons. Study-wide results and caveats: Also showing low normalized T-cell clonal expansion were some of the nonresponders. Expanded clones belonging to CD8+ T cells outnumbered, on average, those of CD4+.

V gene TRBV5-4 combines with J gene TRBJ2-5; maybe TRBD2 (6 bases). The clonotype originates from an adult with an advanced solid tumor such as melanoma, head and neck, liver or kidney cancer. The starting material was CD4+ or CD8+ T cells sorted from blood, obtained in a trial of the OX40 agonist ivuxolimab. CDR3 sequence reads: CATRGVQETQYF. CDR3 coding DNA: TGTGCCACCCGCGGGGTTCAAGAGACCCAGTACTTC.